The 29 T cell receptor beta chains below were found in one sample sequenced in a study of CD8 T cells in ankylosing spondylitis. Study-level points and caveats: A motif in TCR beta, a set of under ten highly homologous variants, appeared characteristic of ankylosing spondylitis blood.

For these TCRs, the target antigens are not known. TCRdb re-derived calls from the 5' RACE reads in MiXCR, one entry per CDR3 protein. The data contain approximately 540,000 distinct CDR3 sequences, 9.5% to 15% of them singletons. The source material was blood, either unsorted or a sorted T cell fraction (not recorded which). The origin of the receptors is a male donor with ankylosing spondylitis.

This clonotype was detected only a few times. CDR3 DNA: TGTGCCAGCAGTGAAACAAGAGGGAGGTACGAGCAGTACGTC. Its translation is CASSETRGRYEQYV. This chain connects TRBV6-1 to TRBJ2-7, with D tentatively TRBD2 (6 bases). CDR3 length equals 14 residues. Trimming removed 2 bases from V and 4 bases from J, with 12 bases in between. Germline CDR1 and CDR2: MNHNS and SASEGT.

This sequence joins TRBV3-1 and TRBJ1-1; 8 bases match TRBD1. The J segment lost 5 bases and the V segment lost 0 bases, leaving 14 bases of the junction unmatched. This CDR3 contains 18 residues. Germline lookup yields CDR1 LGHDT and CDR2 YNNKEL (reference sequence). This CDR3 reads CASSQDLMRQGLRTEAFF. Written as DNA, the CDR3 is TGTGCCAGCAGCCAAGATCTCATGAGACAGGGGTTGAGGACTGAAGCTTTCTTT.

The sample holds a few counts of this clonotype. The chain has TRBV5-1 and TRBJ1-3; TRBD1 might be the D (5 bases). V lost 4 bases to trimming and J lost 2 bases, with 10 bases between them. Germline V CDR1 and CDR2: SGHRS, YFSETQ. The CDR3 is made up of 14 amino acids. The CDR3 nucleotides read TGCGCCAGCAGCCAGGGTCTCACTGGAAACACCATATATTTT. This sequence encodes CASSQGLTGNTIYF.

This chain uses TRBV27 with TRBJ2-4, with TRBD1 as a possible D gene (6 bases). The CDR3 contains 15 residues. Germline V gives CDR1 MNHEY, CDR2 SMNVEV (reference sequence). The V gene lost 5 bases and the J gene lost 0 bases, with 11 bases spanning the gap. CDR3 protein: CASSPSTGAKNIQYF. CDR3 sequence (DNA): TGTGCCAGCAGTCCTTCGACAGGAGCCAAAAACATTCAGTACTTC.

The rearrangement uses TRBV12-3 or TRBV12-4 and TRBJ1-2; D is unclear. CDR3 size: 14 residues. V lost 3 bases and J 8 bases, leaving 16 bases between the germline ends. This CDR3 is CASSFIVARAGYTF. DNA of the CDR3: TGTGCCAGCAGTTTCATCGTAGCTCGTGCGGGCTACACCTTC.

This clonotype turned up a few times. The rearrangement uses TRBV18 and TRBJ2-7; 10 positions match TRBD1. V shed 2 bases, J shed 4 bases, and the junction held 11 bases outside the gene matches. The CDR3 runs to 17 residues. Germline loops: CDR1 KGHSH, CDR2 LQKENI. The chain's CDR3 is CASSPGSDRGRRYEQYF. In DNA, the CDR3 is TGTGCCAGCTCACCAGGATCCGACAGGGGGCGGAGGTACGAGCAGTACTTC. The whole variable domain, remainder taken from reference TRBV18 and TRBJ2-7, is NAGVMQNPRHLVRRRGQEARLRCSPMKGHSHVYWYRQLPEEGLKFMVYLQKENIIDESGMPKERFSAEFPKEGPSILRIQQVVRGDSAAYFCASSPGSDRGRRYEQYFGPGTRLTVT.

V and J are TRBV14 and TRBJ2-5, with D possibly TRBD1 on 6 matching bases. Germline-derived CDR1 and CDR2 are SGHDN and FVKESK. This CDR3 region has 15 residues. V lost 8 bases and J lost 1, with 17 bases in between. CDR3 bases: TGTGCCAGCCGACGTGGGCAGGGGAGCCAAGAGACCCAGTACTTC. This translates into CASRRGQGSQETQYF. Looking up the rest from reference TRBV14 and TRBJ2-5 gives the full variable domain: EAGVTQFPSHSVIEKGQTVTLRCDPISGHDNLYWYRRVMGKEIKFLLHFVKESKQDESGMPNNRFLAERTGGTYSTLKVQPAELEDSGVYFCASRRGQGSQETQYFGPGTRLLVL.

The sample holds many counts of this clonotype. The rearrangement joins TRBV11-2 to TRBJ1-1; no firm D call. Germline CDR1 SGHAT, CDR2 FQNNGV. The CDR3 sequence is 13 residues long. Between the trimmed V and J ends, which lost 0 bases and 4 bases, there was a span of 6 bases. CDR3 sequence reads: CASSLELATEAFF. The CDR3 coding sequence is TGTGCCAGCAGCTTAGAACTAGCCACTGAAGCTTTCTTT. Filled out from reference TRBV11-2 and TRBJ1-1, the complete variable domain reads EAGVAQSPRYKIIEKRQSVAFWCNPISGHATLYWYQQILGQGPKLLIQFQNNGVVDDSQLPKDRFSAERLKGVDSTLKIQPAKLEDSAVYLCASSLELATEAFFGQGTRLTVV.

In its sample, this clonotype was seen a few times. V and J are TRBV2 and TRBJ1-5; 7 positions match TRBD1. CDR1 is SNHLY and CDR2 is FYNNEI in the germline V gene. The CDR3 covers 15 residues. The trim removed 7 bases at V and 2 bases at J, leaving 8 bases unmatched. CDR3 bases: TGTGCCAGCAACAAACAGGGGATGGGCAATCAGCCCCAGCATTTT. Translating gives CASNKQGMGNQPQHF.

This clonotype was seen many times. The V and J genes are TRBV11-2 and TRBJ2-3; D gene unclear. CDR3 length: 14 amino acids. V was cut by 5 bases and J by 5 bases, with 14 bases left in between. Germline V gene lookup returns CDR1 SGHAT and CDR2 FQNNGV. This CDR3 is CASSKRTLEDTQYF. In nucleotides, the CDR3 is TGTGCCAGCAGCAAACGTACCCTAGAAGATACGCAGTATTTT. The entire variable domain, with the rest obtained from reference TRBV11-2 and TRBJ2-3, is as follows: EAGVAQSPRYKIIEKRQSVAFWCNPISGHATLYWYQQILGQGPKLLIQFQNNGVVDDSQLPKDRFSAERLKGVDSTLKIQPAKLEDSAVYLCASSKRTLEDTQYFGPGTRLTVL.

This clonotype occurred many times. The V gene is TRBV12-3 or TRBV12-4, the J gene TRBJ1-2; 11 nucleotides agree with TRBD1. V was pared by 2 bases and J by 3 bases, with 2 bases of the junction left unmatched. This CDR3 contains 15 residues. CDR3 protein: CASSLSGQGDYGYTF. Here the CDR3 DNA reads TGTGCCAGCAGTTTATCGGGACAGGGGGACTATGGCTACACCTTC.

This chain uses TRBV24-1 with TRBJ2-1; 12 nucleotides match TRBD1. V dropped 5 bases and J dropped 9; count of bases not matched to a gene: 7. Germline CDR1 and CDR2: KGHDR and SFDVKD. This CDR3 is built from 15 residues. CDR3 loop: CATSVPGQGASEQFF. CDR3 DNA: TGTGCCACCAGTGTCCCGGGACAGGGGGCAAGTGAGCAGTTCTTC.

The chain carries TRBV18 and TRBJ2-3, with 8 bases that match TRBD1. Looked up from germline, CDR1 is KGHSH and CDR2 is LQKENI. The CDR3 contains 15 residues. Trimming at V came to 3 bases and at J to 5 bases, leaving 7 bases not matched to a gene. The CDR3: CASSPVDRDKDTQYF. CDR3 sequence (DNA): TGTGCCAGCTCACCGGTGGACAGGGATAAAGATACGCAGTATTTT. Looking up the rest from reference TRBV18 and TRBJ2-3 gives the full variable domain: NAGVMQNPRHLVRRRGQEARLRCSPMKGHSHVYWYRQLPEEGLKFMVYLQKENIIDESGMPKERFSAEFPKEGPSILRIQQVVRGDSAAYFCASSPVDRDKDTQYFGPGTRLTVL.

This clonotype was seen more than once but under ten times. The chain recombines TRBV5-6 with TRBJ2-2; TRBD1 aligns across 9 bases. The CDR3 runs to 15 residues. V was clipped by 3 bases and J by 2 bases; unmatched bases: 2. Per germline, CDR1 SGHDT and CDR2 YYEEEE. CDR3 nucleotide sequence: TGTGCCAGCAGCTACAGGGGGCTCAACACCGGGGAGCTGTTTTTT. It yields the protein CASSYRGLNTGELFF.

The V and J genes are TRBV20-1 and TRBJ1-1; TRBD1 is a possible D gene (6 bases). Deletions cut 4 bases from V and 0 bases from J, with 12 bases between. Per germline, CDR1 DFQATT and CDR2 SNEGSKA (reference sequence). The CDR3 covers 14 residues. The CDR3: CSAMTGTLNTEAFF. The CDR3, as DNA: TGCAGTGCTATGACAGGTACCCTGAACACTGAAGCTTTCTTT.

The sample holds many counts of this clonotype. This chain uses TRBV5-1 with TRBJ1-1; D uncertain. CDR3 length equals 15 residues. The V and J ends lost 2 bases and 1 base respectively, with 12 bases between them. In germline, CDR1 is SGHRS, CDR2 YFSETQ. This CDR3 is CASSFIPGPNTEAFF. In DNA form, the CDR3 reads TGCGCCAGCAGCTTTATACCGGGTCCGAACACTGAAGCTTTCTTT.

This clonotype turned up a few times. This chain links TRBV6-1 with TRBJ2-5; 9 bases agree with TRBD1. Germline values: CDR1 MNHNS, CDR2 SASEGT. This CDR3 contains 15 residues. After removal of 8 bases from V and 1 base from J, the junction contained 8 bases not matched to a gene. CDR3 region: CASGPGQGFQETQYF. DNA of the CDR3: TGTGCCAGCGGACCCGGACAGGGGTTCCAAGAGACCCAGTACTTC.

This rearrangement joins TRBV7-9 to TRBJ1-5; the match to TRBD1 covers 8 bases. J gave up 5 bases and V 4 bases, and 4 bases lay outside the gene matches. The CDR3 has 14 residues. In germline, CDR1 is SEHNR, CDR2 FQNEAQ (reference sequence). CDR3 DNA: TGTGCCAGCAGCTCAGGGGGCAGTCATCAGCCCCAGCATTTT. This encodes CASSSGGSHQPQHF.

The rearrangement uses TRBV10-3 and TRBJ2-5, with no clear D. The germline gives CDR1 ENHRY, CDR2 SYGVKD. The CDR3 covers 12 residues. V was pared by 10 bases and J by 2 bases, with 11 bases between. The CDR3 spells CATSLQQETQYF. CDR3 nucleotides: TGTGCCACCAGCTTGCAGCAAGAGACCCAGTACTTC.

This clonotype came up a few times. The chain employs TRBV20-1 and TRBJ2-4; no firm D call. V was clipped by 3 bases and J by 7 bases, with 16 bases between them. The CDR3 extends over 14 amino acids. The germline V gene has CDR1 DFQATT and CDR2 SNEGSKA (reference sequence). The CDR3 here is CSARAVGIGNIQYF. CDR3 sequence (DNA): TGCAGTGCTAGGGCGGTGGGCATTGGGAACATTCAGTACTTC.

The table lists this clonotype with a few counts. This chain joins TRBV20-1 and TRBJ2-1, with D perhaps TRBD1 (5 bases). The V and J ends lost 0 bases and 8 bases respectively, with 14 bases between them. Germline V gene sequence: CDR1 DFQATT, CDR2 SNEGSKA (reference sequence). This CDR3 is built from 14 residues. CDR3 region: CSARDGRQGDEQFF. The CDR3 DNA is TGCAGTGCTAGAGATGGCAGGCAGGGCGATGAGCAGTTCTTC.

The chain links TRBV20-1 to TRBJ2-7, with 7 bases identical to TRBD2. The ends lost 6 bases at V and 2 bases at J; junction bases unmatched: 13. The CDR3 is 15 residues long. Germline lookup yields CDR1 DFQATT and CDR2 SNEGSKA (reference sequence). The CDR3 protein is CSAFDLAANAYEQYF. The CDR3 DNA follows: TGCAGTGCGTTCGATCTAGCGGCCAATGCCTACGAGCAGTACTTC.

This chain joins TRBV18 and TRBJ2-1; 9 nucleotides line up with TRBD2. Trimming at V came to 3 bases and at J to 7 bases, leaving 7 bases not matched to a gene. This CDR3 spans 15 amino acids. Looked up from germline, CDR1 is KGHSH and CDR2 is LQKENI. CDR3 residues: CASSPIAGDENEQFF. CDR3 DNA sequence: TGTGCCAGCTCACCGATAGCGGGAGATGAGAATGAGCAGTTCTTC.

The rearrangement uses TRBV11-2 and TRBJ2-5, with D perhaps TRBD1 (6 bases). The germline V and J ends were trimmed by 5 bases and 5 bases, with 18 bases remaining between them. In germline, CDR1 is SGHAT, CDR2 FQNNGV. The CDR3 totals 15 residues. This CDR3 is CASSQQGLVRETQYF. The CDR3 nucleotides are TGTGCCAGCAGCCAACAGGGTTTGGTTCGTGAGACCCAGTACTTC.

This clonotype was found many times. The chain is built from TRBV15 and TRBJ2-5; 7 bases align to TRBD2. This CDR3 is 15 amino acids long. Germline V gives CDR1 LNHNV, CDR2 YYDKDF (reference sequence). With V trimmed by 1 base and J by 4 bases, 6 bases remained unmatched. The CDR3 DNA is TGTGCCACCAGCAGAGGAGGACTAGTCGCAGAGACCCAGTACTTC. It codes for CATSRGGLVAETQYF.

As concerns this clonotype: One end of the junction does not line up with germline, which may come from a read error. The DNA for the CDR3 is TGTGCCTGCAGCTTAGATCCAGGGATTAACCGAGCTTTCTTT. This sequence encodes CACSLDPGINRAFF. The genes are TRBV11-2 and TRBJ1-1, with TRBD1 as a possible D gene (5 bases). CDR3 length: 14 residues. Germline V gives CDR1 SGHAT, CDR2 FQNNGV.

In this sample, this clonotype turned up a few times. The V call is TRBV5-1, the J call TRBJ1-2; tentatively, D is TRBD1 (6 bases). This CDR3 region has 16 residues. CDR1 is SGHRS, CDR2 YFSETQ, per germline. Deletions cut 5 bases from V and 3 bases from J, with 20 bases between. The CDR3 spells CASRYTTGIGDYGYTF. CDR3 DNA: TGCGCCAGCAGATACACCACAGGGATAGGGGACTATGGCTACACCTTC.

The genes are TRBV6-1 and TRBJ2-3; D gene unclear. This CDR3 has 13 amino acids. Germline V gives CDR1 MNHNS, CDR2 SASEGT. Trimming took off 6 bases at V and 3 bases at J, with 10 bases between the two ends. The CDR3 loop is CASRLGWTDTQYF. Written as DNA, the CDR3 is TGTGCCAGCAGGCTGGGATGGACAGATACGCAGTATTTT.

Only a few counts were recorded for this clonotype. The chain joins TRBV6-5 to TRBJ2-1, with D maybe TRBD2 (5 bases). The CDR3 runs 15 residues. CDR1 and CDR2 from the germline V gene are MNHEY and SVGAGI. Between the trimmed V and J ends, which lost 3 bases and 6 bases, there was a span of 15 bases. Here the CDR3 reads CASSYKRPQANEQFF. The CDR3 region has the DNA TGTGCCAGCAGTTATAAGCGGCCTCAGGCCAATGAGCAGTTCTTC.